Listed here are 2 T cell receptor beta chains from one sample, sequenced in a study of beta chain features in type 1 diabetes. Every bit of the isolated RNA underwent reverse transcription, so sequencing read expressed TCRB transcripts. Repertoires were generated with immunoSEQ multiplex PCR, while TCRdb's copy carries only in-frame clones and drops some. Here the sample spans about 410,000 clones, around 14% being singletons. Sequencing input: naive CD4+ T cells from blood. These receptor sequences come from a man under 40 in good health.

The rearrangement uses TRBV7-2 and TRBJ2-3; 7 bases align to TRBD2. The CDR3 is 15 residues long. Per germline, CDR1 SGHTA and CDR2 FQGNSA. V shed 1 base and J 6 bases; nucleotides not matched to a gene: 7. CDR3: CASSLGGGPPDTQYF. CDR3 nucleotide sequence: TGTGCCAGCAGCTTAGGCGGGGGTCCCCCGGATACGCAGTATTTT.

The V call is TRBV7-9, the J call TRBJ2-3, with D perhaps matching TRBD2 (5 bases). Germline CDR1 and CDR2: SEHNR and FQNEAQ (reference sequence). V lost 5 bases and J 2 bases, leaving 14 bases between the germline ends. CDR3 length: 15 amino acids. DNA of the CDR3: TGTGCCAGCAGCCCCCAAGGACTGATCACAGATACGCAGTATTTT. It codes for CASSPQGLITDTQYF.